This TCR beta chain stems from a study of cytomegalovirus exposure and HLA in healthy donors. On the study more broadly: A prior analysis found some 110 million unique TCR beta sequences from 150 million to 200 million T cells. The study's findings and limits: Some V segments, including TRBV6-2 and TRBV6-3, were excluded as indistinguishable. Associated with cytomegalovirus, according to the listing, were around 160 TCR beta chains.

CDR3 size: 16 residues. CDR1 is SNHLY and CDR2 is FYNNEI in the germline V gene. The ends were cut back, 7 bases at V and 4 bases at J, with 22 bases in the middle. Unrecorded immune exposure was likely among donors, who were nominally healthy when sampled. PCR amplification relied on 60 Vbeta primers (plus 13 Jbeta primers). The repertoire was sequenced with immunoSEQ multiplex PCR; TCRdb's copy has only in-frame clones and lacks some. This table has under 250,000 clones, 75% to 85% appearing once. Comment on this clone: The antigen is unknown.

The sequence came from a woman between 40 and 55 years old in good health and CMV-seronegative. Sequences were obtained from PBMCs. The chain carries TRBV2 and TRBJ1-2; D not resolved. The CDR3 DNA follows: TGTGCCAGCAAAAAGGCAGGAACCGCCGAATTCTATGGCTACACCTTC. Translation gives CASKKAGTAEFYGYTF.